The 4 T cell receptor beta chains below all came from one sample that was sequenced in a study of T-cell reconstitution after alpha-beta-depleted transplantation in children. This sample's TCRbeta library carried unique molecular identifier barcodes. One entry per CDR3 protein, called by TCRdb with MiXCR from the PCR reads. The table lists a few hundred thousand distinct CDR3 sequences, approximately 20% of them singletons. Specimen: PBMCs, mostly from graft donor cells, collected 180 days after TCRalphabeta/CD19-depleted stem cell transplant. The source of these receptors is a male patient under 18 who had a stem cell transplant for acute lymphoblastic leukemia, so the T cells may come from the graft donor.

J is TRBJ1-2 and V is TRBV18, with D maybe TRBD1 (6 bases). CDR3 length: 15 residues. Germline loops: CDR1 KGHSH, CDR2 LQKENI. The V end lost 6 bases, the J end lost 3 bases, and 17 bases lay between the germline ends. The CDR3 DNA reads TGTGCCAGCTCGTTCTCAGTGGGGGCGGACTATGGCTACACCTTC. Protein product: CASSFSVGADYGYTF.

This clonotype was observed a handful of times. The chain employs TRBV20-1 and TRBJ1-5; D is undetermined. V lost 3 bases and J lost 6, with 12 bases in between. Looked up from germline, CDR1 is DFQATT and CDR2 is SNEGSKA (reference sequence). This CDR3 contains 13 residues. CDR3 in amino acids: CSASDGVGQPQHF. DNA for the CDR3: TGCAGTGCTAGTGATGGTGTCGGTCAGCCCCAGCATTTT.

V gene TRBV4-1 combines with J gene TRBJ2-1; 9 nucleotides line up with TRBD2. Germline-derived CDR1 and CDR2 are MGHRA and YSYEKL. Germline trimming cut 7 bases from V and 7 bases from J; bases unmatched to any gene: 5. The CDR3 has 13 residues. The CDR3 reads CASTGLAFNEQFF. The CDR3 region has the DNA TGCGCCAGCACCGGACTAGCGTTTAATGAGCAGTTCTTC.

The chain links TRBV10-3 to TRBJ2-7; 12 bases match TRBD2. After removal of 9 bases from V and 0 bases from J, the junction contained 9 bases not matched to a gene. Germline V gene data show CDR1 as ENHRY and CDR2 as SYGVKD. The CDR3 is 16 residues long. The CDR3 protein is CAIRGTSGFSSYEQYF. For the CDR3, the DNA is TGTGCCATTAGGGGGACTAGCGGGTTCAGCTCCTACGAGCAGTACTTC.